The rows below give T cell receptor beta chains drawn from one sample of a study of neoadjuvant nivolumab and ipilimumab in lung cancer. Sequenced by immunoSEQ multiplex PCR; TCRdb stores in-frame clones only, minus some. Here the sample spans about 7,000 clones, 80% to 85% being singletons. The starting material was tumor tissue, obtained after neoadjuvant nivolumab, alone or with ipilimumab, at or shortly before surgery. Source of these receptors: an adult with non-small cell lung cancer. The CDR3 runs from the conserved cysteine through the conserved F or W. Fields, in order: clone size, V gene, D gene, J gene, CDR3 DNA, CDR3 protein. The D gene is left open where the match is weak. Clone size is stated in some rows and not others, as once, few, many or a class when expanded.

>NA|TRBV29-1|NA|TRBJ2-1
TGCAGCGTTGGCCGGGGTTCCAATGAGCAGTTCTTC
CSVGRGSNEQFF
>NA|TRBV27|NA|TRBJ1-2
TGTGCCAGCAGTCCCCGGACAGCCACTAACTATGGCTACACCTTC
CASSPRTATNYGYTF
>NA|TRBV2|TRBD2|TRBJ2-7
TGTGCCAGCAGTGAATCAGCGGGGGCCCCCTACGAGCAGTACTTC
CASSESAGAPYEQYF
>NA|TRBV5-1|NA|TRBJ2-3
TGCGCCAGCAGCCTGGGACATATCACAGATACGCAGTATTTT
CASSLGHITDTQYF
>once|TRBV5-4|NA|TRBJ2-7
TGTGCCAGCAGCTTGATTGGGGGTTACGAGCAGTACTTC
CASSLIGGYEQYF
>NA|TRBV18|TRBD1|TRBJ2-2
TGTGCCAGCACCGGACAGGCCGTAACCGGGGAGCTGTTTTTT
CASTGQAVTGELFF
>once|TRBV2|TRBD2|TRBJ2-3
TGTGCCAGCAGTGAAAGGTCCTTAACTAGCGGGGGCACAGATACGCAGTATTTT
CASSERSLTSGGTDTQYF
>NA|TRBV5-8|TRBD1|TRBJ1-2
TGTGCCAGCAGCTTTCTTCATGGGGGACAGGTGGATGGCTACACCTTC
CASSFLHGGQVDGYTF
>NA|TRBV14|NA|TRBJ2-3
TGTGCCAGCAGCCAACCCTGGGGGAGCGGAGGGGCAGATACGCAGTATTTT
CASSQPWGSGGADTQYF
>NA|TRBV7-8|NA|TRBJ1-2
TGTGCCAGCAGCCCTGGGGATTTCGGTGGCTACACCTTC
CASSPGDFGGYTF
>NA|TRBV29-1|NA|TRBJ1-2
TGCAGCGTTGAACACGATGGCTACACCTTC
CSVEHDGYTF
>NA|TRBV28|NA|TRBJ1-6
TGTGCCAGCAGTTTATCAGGGAATTCACCCCTCCACTTT
CASSLSGNSPLHF
>few|TRBV14|NA|TRBJ1-1
TGTGCCAGCAGCCAAGTGGGTATCCGGACTGAAGCTTTCTTT
CASSQVGIRTEAFF
>few|TRBV18|NA|TRBJ2-7
TGTGCCAGCTCACCACCGTCCGCCTACGAGCAGTACTTC
CASSPPSAYEQYF
>once|TRBV5-4|NA|TRBJ1-1
TGTGCCAGCAGCCCCACAGGGTACACTGAAGCTTTCTTT
CASSPTGYTEAFF
>NA|TRBV5-1|TRBD1|TRBJ1-1
TGCGCCAGCAGCTCGGACAGGGAGAAAGCTTTCTTT
CASSSDREKAFF
>NA|TRBV5-6|NA|TRBJ1-2
TGTGCCAGCAGCTTGGCGACAGGACCAAGCTATGGCTACACCTTC
CASSLATGPSYGYTF
>NA|TRBV29-1|NA|TRBJ2-7
TGCAGCGTATATGGAGGCGAGCAGTACTTC
CSVYGGEQYF
>NA|TRBV4-3|NA|TRBJ2-6
TGCGCCAGCAGCCAAGATCGGCCATCCAGCTCTGGGGCCAACGTCCTGACTTTC
CASSQDRPSSSGANVLTF
>NA|TRBV7-9|NA|TRBJ2-3
TGTGCCAGCAGCTTTATGGGATCGACAGATACGCAGTATTTT
CASSFMGSTDTQYF
>NA|TRBV20-1|NA|TRBJ1-5
TGCAGTGCTAGGCGGCCCCAGCATTTT
CSARRPQHF
>few|TRBV4-3|NA|TRBJ2-7
TGCGCCAGCAGCCAAGATTATTCCTACGAGCAGTACTTC
CASSQDYSYEQYF
>NA|TRBV5-1|TRBD1|TRBJ2-5
TGCGCCAGCAGCACGGACAGGGGAGATGGACCCCAAGAGACCCAGTACTTC
CASSTDRGDGPQETQYF
>NA|TRBV9|NA|TRBJ1-1
TGTGCCAGCAGCGTAACGGGAGGGGACACTGAAGCTTTCTTT
CASSVTGGDTEAFF
>NA|TRBV6-1|TRBD1|TRBJ2-7
TGTGCCAGCCTCACCGGGACAGGGGGCGGCGAGCAGTACTTC
CASLTGTGGGEQYF
>once|TRBV5-4|NA|TRBJ2-5
TGTGCCAGCAGCCCGGACTCGATCGGGGAGACCCAGTACTTC
CASSPDSIGETQYF
>NA|TRBV7-2|TRBD1|TRBJ1-2
TGTGCCAGCAGCCGGACAGGGGCGGGCTACACCTTC
CASSRTGAGYTF
>NA|TRBV19|NA|TRBJ1-6
TGTGCCAGTAGTCTCCTCCTCGGGGACATAAATAATTCACCCCTCCACTTT
CASSLLLGDINNSPLHF
>NA|TRBV4-1|TRBD2|TRBJ2-7
TGCGCCAGCAGCCAAGATCGGAGCGGGAGGACCTACGAGCAGTACTTC
CASSQDRSGRTYEQYF
>NA|TRBV5-1|NA|TRBJ2-7
TGCGCCAGCACCTTGATGAACGGATACGAGCAGTACTTC
CASTLMNGYEQYF
>NA|TRBV7-9|NA|TRBJ1-1
TGTGCCAGCAGCTTAGATTTTCAGGGATCTGAAGCTTTCTTT
CASSLDFQGSEAFF
>NA|TRBV18|NA|TRBJ2-5
TGTGCCAGCTCACCTTCGTTCGGGGAGACCCAGTACTTC
CASSPSFGETQYF
>once|TRBV7-2|NA|TRBJ1-3
TGTGCCAGCAGCTTAGGCCCGGGCCGGACTGGAAACACCATATATTTT
CASSLGPGRTGNTIYF
>NA|TRBV5-1|NA|TRBJ1-1
TGCGCCAGCAGCTACGGATTGGCGAACACTGAAGCTTTCTTT
CASSYGLANTEAFF
>NA|TRBV5-5|NA|TRBJ1-1
TGTGCCAGCAGCTTGTACGAGTCGGGGGGCAATGGAGCTTTCTTT
CASSLYESGGNGAFF
>NA|TRBV11-3|NA|TRBJ2-2
TGTGCCAGCAGCACCCCGGCGGCCGGGGAGCTGTTTTTT
CASSTPAAGELFF